This record looks at one TCR beta chain sequence and its context. The antigen is unknown. A junction boundary mismatches the germline segment, possibly from a read error. This CDR3 has 15 residues. Per germline, CDR1 MNHEY and CDR2 SVGAGI. MiXCR, applied by TCRdb to the RT-PCR reads, yields one record per CDR3 protein. This table holds hundreds of thousands of distinct CDR3 sequences, 11% to 15% found once. The data stem from a study of response to subunit inactivated influenza vaccine. Study-wide points: Researchers suggested that each seasonal influenza vaccination recruits few new T cells.

The TCR comes from a middle-aged man who received an inactivated influenza vaccine. Sequenced material: PBMCs from blood, taken 14 to 15 days before vaccination. The chain is built from TRBV6-5 and TRBJ2-7; 8 nucleotides agree with TRBD2. The DNA of the CDR3 is TGTGCCGGCAGTTACGGGTCGGGAGGGCCCTACGAGCAGTACTTC. Its protein is CAGSYGSGGPYEQYF.